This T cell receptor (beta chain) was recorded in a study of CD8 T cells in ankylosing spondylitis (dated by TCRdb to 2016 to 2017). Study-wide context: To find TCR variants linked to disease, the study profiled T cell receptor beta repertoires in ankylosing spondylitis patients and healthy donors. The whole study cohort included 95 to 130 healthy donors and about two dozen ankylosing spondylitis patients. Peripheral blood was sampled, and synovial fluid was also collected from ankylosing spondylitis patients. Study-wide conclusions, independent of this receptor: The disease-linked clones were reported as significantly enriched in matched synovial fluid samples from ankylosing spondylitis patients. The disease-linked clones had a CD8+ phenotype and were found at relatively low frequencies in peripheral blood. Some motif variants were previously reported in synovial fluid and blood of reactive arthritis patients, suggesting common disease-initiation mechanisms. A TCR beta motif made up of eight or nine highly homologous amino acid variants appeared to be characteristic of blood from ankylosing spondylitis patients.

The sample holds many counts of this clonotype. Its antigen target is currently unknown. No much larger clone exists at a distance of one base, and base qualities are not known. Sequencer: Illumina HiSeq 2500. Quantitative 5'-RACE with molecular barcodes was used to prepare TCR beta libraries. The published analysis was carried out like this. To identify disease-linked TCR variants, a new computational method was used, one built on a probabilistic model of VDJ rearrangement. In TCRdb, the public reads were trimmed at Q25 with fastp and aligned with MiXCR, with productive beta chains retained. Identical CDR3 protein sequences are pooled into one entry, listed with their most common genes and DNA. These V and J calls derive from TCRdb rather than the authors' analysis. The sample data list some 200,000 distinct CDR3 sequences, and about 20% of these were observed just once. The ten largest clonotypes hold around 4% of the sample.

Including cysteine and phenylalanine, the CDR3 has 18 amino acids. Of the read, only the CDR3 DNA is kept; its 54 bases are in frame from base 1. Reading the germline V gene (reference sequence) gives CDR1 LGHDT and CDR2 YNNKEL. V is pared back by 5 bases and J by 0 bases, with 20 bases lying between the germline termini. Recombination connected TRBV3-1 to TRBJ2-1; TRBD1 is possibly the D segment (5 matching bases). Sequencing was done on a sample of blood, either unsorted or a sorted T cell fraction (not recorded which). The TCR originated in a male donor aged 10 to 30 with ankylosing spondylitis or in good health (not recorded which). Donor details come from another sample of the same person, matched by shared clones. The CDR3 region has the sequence CASSSFTGQPNSYNEQFF. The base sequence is TGTGCCAGCAGCTCTTTCACTGGACAACCAAACTCCTACAATGAGCAGTTCTTC.